These T cell receptor beta chains were read from a single sample in a study of vaccination and CD4 T cells after COVID-19. These TCRs are of unknown antigen specificity. TCRdb passed the PCR reads through MiXCR, listing each CDR3 protein once. Of about 15,000 distinct CDR3 sequences listed, over 70% are singletons. Sequencing input: CD4+ T cells from blood, cultured in vitro. The receptors were gathered from a human donor who had recovered from COVID-19. Each CDR3 is given with its conserved first and last residue. The D gene is left open where the match is weak. Not every row has a clone size; where given, it reads once, few, many or a size class.

>-|TRBV7-2|-|TRBJ1-1
CASSHGVFGEAFF
TGTGCCAGCAGCCATGGAGTTTTTGGGGAAGCTTTCTTT
>TRBD2|TRBV28|-|TRBJ2-1
CASSFSGAGAPNEQFF
TGTGCCAGCAGTTTTAGCGGGGCGGGGGCACCCAATGAGCAGTTCTTC
>TRBD2|TRBV20-1|-|TRBJ2-5
CSAPRAGGGETQYF
TGCAGTGCTCCCCGCGCGGGGGGTGGAGAGACCCAGTACTTC
>TRBD1|TRBV15|few|TRBJ1-5
CATSRTGFQPQHF
TGTGCCACCAGCAGGACAGGGTTCCAGCCCCAGCATTTT
>-|TRBV12-3/TRBV12-4|-|TRBJ1-5
CASSISGSQHF
TGTGCCAGCAGTATCTCAGGGAGCCAGCATTTT
>TRBD1|TRBV6-2/TRBV6-3|-|TRBJ1-2
CASSGQGYGYTF
TGTGCCAGCAGCGGACAGGGGTATGGCTACACCTTC
>-|TRBV21-1|-|TRBJ2-7
CASSKVYRGSYEQYF
TGTGCCAGCAGCAAAGTGTACAGGGGCTCCTACGAGCAGTACTTC
>-|TRBV30|-|TRBJ1-1
CAWSVNRRAEAFF
TGTGCCTGGAGTGTAAATAGGAGGGCCGAAGCTTTCTTT
>-|TRBV18|few|TRBJ2-2
CASSPGGVDTGELFF
TGTGCCAGCTCACCAGGAGGGGTTGACACCGGGGAGCTGTTTTTT
>TRBD1|TRBV4-1|-|TRBJ2-4
CASSRGQGTKNIQYF
TGCGCCAGCAGCCGCGGACAGGGGACCAAAAACATTCAGTACTTC
>TRBD2|TRBV7-3|-|TRBJ2-3
CASSLTGAGGGTDTQYF
TGTGCCAGCAGCTTAACGGGTGCGGGAGGGGGGACAGATACGCAGTATTTT
>-|TRBV7-2|few|TRBJ1-5
CASSRAVFIAGNQPQHF
TGTGCCAGCAGCCGGGCAGTTTTTATCGCAGGCAATCAGCCCCAGCATTTT
>TRBD1|TRBV19|-|TRBJ2-3
CASTTGGFTDTQYF
TGTGCCAGTACGACAGGGGGCTTCACAGATACGCAGTATTTT
>-|TRBV7-3|-|TRBJ1-1
CASSLRGEAFF
TGTGCCAGCAGCTTAAGGGGTGAAGCTTTCTTT
>TRBD1|TRBV6-5|-|TRBJ1-1
CASSYHTGGTEAFF
TGTGCCAGCAGTTATCATACAGGGGGCACTGAAGCTTTCTTT
>TRBD2|TRBV5-1|-|TRBJ2-3
CASSPQGSGRADTQYF
TGCGCCAGCAGCCCCCAGGGTAGCGGGAGGGCAGATACGCAGTATTTT
>-|TRBV6-1|-|TRBJ2-1
CASRGLQVSNEQFF
TGTGCCAGCAGGGGCTTACAGGTCAGCAATGAGCAGTTCTTC
>-|TRBV19|-|TRBJ2-2
CASRTLHDTGELFF
TGTGCCAGTAGGACTCTTCACGACACCGGGGAGCTGTTTTTT
>TRBD1|TRBV2|-|TRBJ1-6
CASSSDRVGVSPLHF
TGTGCCAGCAGTAGCGACAGGGTTGGTGTTTCACCCCTCCACTTT
>TRBD1|TRBV28|-|TRBJ2-7
CASSSAGTGGYEQYF
TGTGCCAGCAGTTCGGCCGGGACAGGGGGCTACGAGCAGTACTTC
>-|TRBV28|-|TRBJ1-6
CASSPAGAGIFNSPLHF
TGTGCCAGCAGTCCCGCGGGGGCCGGTATATTCAATTCACCCCTCCACTTT
>-|TRBV20-1|-|TRBJ1-1
CSAREGSSEAFF
TGCAGTGCTAGAGAGGGCTCCTCTGAAGCTTTCTTT
>-|TRBV28|-|TRBJ1-5
CASANIKRGASNQPQHF
TGTGCCAGCGCGAACATCAAGCGGGGGGCGAGCAATCAGCCCCAGCATTTT
>-|TRBV7-2|-|TRBJ1-1
CASSLGINTEAFF
TGTGCCAGCAGCTTAGGCATAAACACTGAAGCTTTCTTT
>TRBD1|TRBV6-1|-|TRBJ1-1
CASTRQGNTEAFF
TGTGCCAGCACCAGACAGGGGAACACTGAAGCTTTCTTT
>TRBD1|TRBV7-2|few|TRBJ1-2
CASSRTGAGGYTF
TGTGCCAGCAGTAGGACAGGGGCGGGGGGCTACACCTTC
>-|TRBV20-1|few|TRBJ1-2
CSARDGRGYGYTF
TGCAGTGCTAGAGACGGCAGGGGCTATGGCTACACCTTC
>-|TRBV9|few|TRBJ1-5
CASSVGPSPNNQPQHF
TGTGCCAGCAGCGTAGGTCCCAGCCCCAACAATCAGCCCCAGCATTTT
>-|TRBV7-2|-|TRBJ2-2
CASSLEWSGELFF
TGTGCCAGCAGCCTCGAGTGGTCCGGGGAGCTGTTTTTT
>-|TRBV12-3/TRBV12-4|-|TRBJ2-1
CASSPNIEQFF
TGTGCCAGCAGCCCTAACATAGAGCAGTTCTTC
>TRBD1|TRBV7-9|-|TRBJ1-1
CASSLKGATEAFF
TGTGCCAGCAGCTTAAAGGGGGCCACTGAAGCTTTCTTT
>TRBD1|TRBV24-1|-|TRBJ2-3
CATSDLTGGRTTDTQYF
TGTGCCACCAGTGATCTGACAGGGGGTAGGACGACAGATACGCAGTATTTT
>-|TRBV28|-|TRBJ1-6
CASSTPGTPLSPLHF
TGTGCCAGCAGTACCCCGGGGACTCCCCTTTCACCCCTCCACTTT
>TRBD1|TRBV12-3/TRBV12-4|-|TRBJ1-2
CASRPGTGVGYTF
TGTGCCAGCAGGCCCGGGACAGGGGTCGGCTACACCTTC
>-|TRBV12-3/TRBV12-4|-|TRBJ1-1
CASSDPGQQPEAFF
TGTGCCAGCAGTGATCCGGGACAACAACCTGAAGCTTTCTTT
>TRBD2|TRBV7-2|-|TRBJ2-1
CASRRRTSGRGNEQFF
TGTGCCAGCAGACGGAGGACTAGCGGGAGAGGTAATGAGCAGTTCTTC
>-|TRBV6-1|-|TRBJ2-7
CASNRMGVGSYEQYF
TGTGCCAGCAATCGTATGGGAGTCGGATCCTACGAGCAGTACTTC
>-|TRBV6-2/TRBV6-3|-|TRBJ1-5
CASRQGGSRQPQHF
TGTGCCAGCAGGCAAGGGGGGTCGCGCCAGCCCCAGCATTTT
>-|TRBV5-4|-|TRBJ1-6
CASSPDRARGALHF
TGTGCCAGCAGCCCGGACCGAGCACGGGGGGCCCTCCACTTT
>-|TRBV20-1|-|TRBJ2-3
CSASHRAGPDTQYF
TGCAGTGCTTCCCATCGGGCGGGCCCAGATACGCAGTATTTT
>-|TRBV9|-|TRBJ2-3
CASSPIQRGVAGTDTQYF
TGTGCCAGCAGCCCTATACAAAGAGGTGTAGCGGGCACAGATACGCAGTATTTT
>-|TRBV2|few|TRBJ1-6
CASSTGTFGASPLHF
TGTGCCAGCAGTACCGGGACATTCGGGGCTTCACCCCTCCACTTT
>-|TRBV7-8|-|TRBJ2-7
CASSLARDLLTYEQYF
TGTGCCAGCAGCTTAGCCCGGGACTTACTGACCTACGAGCAGTACTTC
>-|TRBV30|once|TRBJ2-7
CAWSEPGTKTYEQYF
TGTGCCTGGAGCGAACCCGGGACGAAAACCTACGAGCAGTACTTC
>-|TRBV10-3|-|TRBJ2-5
CAISRVMGETQYF
TGTGCCATCAGCAGGGTAATGGGAGAGACCCAGTACTTC
>TRBD2|TRBV10-2|-|TRBJ2-7
CAGSRGSMTEREGNF
TGCGCCGGCAGTCGGGGTTCAATGACAGAGCGGGAGGGGAACTTC
>-|TRBV19|-|TRBJ1-5
CASSTQLGGQPQHF
TGTGCCAGTAGTACTCAGTTGGGGGGTCAGCCCCAGCATTTT
>-|TRBV19|-|TRBJ2-2
CATRGGAANTGELFF
TGTGCCACGAGGGGGGGGGCAGCGAACACCGGGGAGCTGTTTTTT
>-|TRBV11-3|-|TRBJ2-2
CASSLDGQRELFF
TGTGCCAGCAGCTTGGACGGCCAGCGGGAGCTGTTTTTT
>-|TRBV28|once|TRBJ1-5
CASSFAQGVGNQPQHF
TGTGCCAGCAGTTTCGCACAGGGTGTTGGGAATCAGCCCCAGCATTTT
>TRBD2|TRBV28|once|TRBJ2-7
CASSLAGGPSHEQYF
TGTGCCAGCAGTCTAGCGGGAGGGCCTTCCCACGAGCAGTACTTC
>TRBD1|TRBV19|-|TRBJ1-1
CASRGQGARRWNTEAFF
TGTGCCAGTAGGGGACAGGGGGCGCGAAGATGGAACACTGAAGCTTTCTTT
>-|TRBV29-1|-|TRBJ1-2
CSVEGPTHGTYYGYTF
TGCAGCGTTGAAGGTCCGACCCACGGGACTTACTATGGCTACACCTTC
>-|TRBV19|-|TRBJ2-7
CASSIGTTPYEQYF
TGTGCCAGTAGTATTGGTACAACCCCCTACGAGCAGTACTTC
>TRBD2|TRBV20-1|-|TRBJ2-1
CSARVGTSFSGEQFF
TGCAGTGCTAGAGTAGGGACTAGCTTTTCAGGCGAGCAGTTCTTC